The present entry profiles one TCR beta chain with its context. As yet, its antigen is unknown. Clones were sequenced by immunoSEQ multiplex PCR, and TCRdb holds only the in-frame ones, with some missing. This table holds tens of thousands of clones, more than 70% found once. CDR3 length: 14 amino acids. The germline V gene encodes CDR1 SGHTA and CDR2 FQGNSA. The ends were cut back, 2 bases at V and 4 bases at J, with 11 bases in the middle. These data belong to a study of lymphopenia after photon versus proton radiotherapy. Broader study findings: In patients who died, overall survival fell as post-nadir TCR diversity dropped more. Proton therapy kept repertoires fairly stable, unlike photons, which gained effector/memory cells. Only patients who died were analyzed for survival; proton advantage is unproven. After lymphocyte nadir, photon-treated repertoires showed oligoclonal expansion, especially CD8+ Temra.

The rearrangement uses TRBV7-2 and TRBJ2-5, with D perhaps matching TRBD2 (5 bases). The clonotype originates from a woman aged 70 to 79 with pancreatic cancer. Some clones in this sample may be carry-over from other donors' samples. Sequencing used peripheral blood, obtained from a patient treated with proton-based radiotherapy. CDR3: CASSLQSGGETQYF. The DNA of the CDR3 is TGTGCCAGCAGCTTACAGTCTGGAGGAGAGACCCAGTACTTC.